This T cell receptor (beta chain) was profiled in a study of blood T cells in healthy people across ages. Points on this clonotype: Its antigen remains unknown.

The CDR3 runs to 14 residues. V shed 3 bases and J shed 2 bases, with 11 bases lying between them. Germline V gene lookup returns CDR1 DFQATT and CDR2 SNEGSKA (reference sequence). General observations from the study: A conclusive naive versus antigen-experienced comparison was prevented by the unsorted PBMCs. More naive CD4+ cells and higher diversity marked long-lived donors relative to aged donors.

A second PCR of 7 to 11 cycles used a sample-barcoded 5' primer and a J-beta primer mix. TCRdb re-derived calls from the 5' RACE reads in MiXCR, one entry per CDR3 protein. The sample lists 800,000 or so distinct CDR3 sequences, under 80% occurring once. The chain employs TRBV20-1 and TRBJ2-4; D may correspond to TRBD1 or TRBD2 (6 bases each). Sequenced input: blood. This clonotype originated in a man aged 25-40 years in good health. CDR3 sequence reads: CSASIGGTKNIQYF. DNA for the CDR3: TGCAGTGCTAGTATAGGGGGGACCAAAAACATTCAGTACTTC.